This T cell receptor (beta chain) was sequenced in a study of cytomegalovirus exposure and HLA in healthy donors (dated by TCRdb to between 2016 and 2019). A note on the overall study: According to an earlier analysis of a few hundred of the donors, 200 million or so T cells yielded 90 million to 130 million unique TCR beta sequences and about 280 Gb of sequence data. Approximately 310 gigabases of sequencing data and 70 million to 100 million unique TCR sequences were included in an early release covering several hundred HLA-typed donors. Of the 398 genotyped donors, approximately 80% fell in the genetic ancestry cluster associated with self-reported Caucasian donors. The study was designed to test whether signatures of past pathogen exposure could be identified by cataloging public T cell receptors. The study used immunosequencing to profile the T cell repertoires of some 600 subjects and linked those repertoires to cytomegalovirus serostatus. Along with the approximately 670-subject first cohort, a separate validation cohort of about 110 different subjects was used. To predict cytomegalovirus infection status, the study combined high-throughput TCR immunosequencing, statistical association of individual TCRs with disease status, and machine learning. A later analysis re-examined previously published TCR beta repertoires from about 700 donors and added high-resolution HLA genotyping to investigate patterns of TCR occurrence. In the later analysis, no new phenotypic data were used to find candidate immune exposures; instead, reliance was placed on TCR beta sequences and their occurrence across donors. An earlier analysis of around 580 of the donors used high-throughput TCR beta sequencing to judge whether each TCR beta V gene segment behaved as functional or pseudogenic. Donor age, sex, ethnicity and CMV serostatus were compiled alongside the repertoire data. A later genetic analysis took genome-wide SNP genotypes for 398 of the 666 donors and used that subset as a discovery cohort. All discovery cohort repertoires had been generated using a single sequencing platform. HLA typing included class I and class II loci at four-digit resolution. The number of typed donors differed by locus: 629-630 for A, B, C, DRB1 and DQB1; approximately 530 for DQA1; about 600 for DPA1; and about 450 for DPB1. Four to six DR-DQ haplotypes were handled as single units for association and clustering because linkage in the cohort was strong. Among around 400 genotyped donors of the cohort, an average of around 220,000 unique TCR beta nucleotide sequences was sequenced per donor, of which approximately 18% were non-productive.

Library preparation employed the immunoSEQ multiplex PCR assay. For the multiplex PCR, a mixture combining 60 forward primers for TCR Vbeta segments and 13 reverse primers for TCR Jbeta segments was used. A multiplex PCR assay on genomic DNA amplified the CDR3 region of rearranged TCR beta genes. Amplified TCR beta libraries were sequenced as 87-base-pair reads on the Illumina HiSeq System. Concerning the study's data processing: In a later analysis, tens of millions of unique TCR beta chains were counted across the approximately 670 repertoires, and approximately 11 million of these chains were shared by at least two donors. Raw reads were error-corrected and collapsed into unique sequences by a nearest-neighbor algorithm in which closely related sequences were merged to remove PCR and sequencing errors. To assign V, D and J gene segments, CDR3 sequences were aligned to IMGT reference sequences. Each retained sequence needed at least a six-nucleotide match to both a V gene segment and a J gene segment. A rearrangement was called productive if the CDR3 had no stop codons and remained in frame with V and J, and every other rearrangement was called non-productive. CDR3 was defined according to IMGT convention as the region running from the second conserved V-encoded cysteine to the conserved J-encoded phenylalanine. The earlier analysis of about 530 of the donors excluded any sequence lacking an unambiguous match to a single V gene segment. In an earlier analysis of approximately 500 of the donors, a V segment was called functional when productive rearrangements were above 56.7%, and segregating when the standard deviation between donors exceeded 5%. A statistical classification framework was built for diagnosing cytomegalovirus status from the catalog of TCR beta chain sequences. A later analysis assigned V and J genes by comparing TCR nucleotide sequences with IMGT/GENE-DB human TR gene sequences. In a later analysis, CDR3 sequences and most-parsimonious VDJ recombination scenarios were assigned using the TCRdist pipeline. In a later analysis, every TCR beta chain was defined by the combination of its CDR3 amino acid sequence and its V-gene family, and reads without a unique V-gene family were dropped. A later analysis removed 592 highly shared, low-generation-probability nucleotide sequences to deal with suspected cross-contamination and a sequencing artifact. For each public chain, a later analysis derived a clonal expansion index from normalized ranks of inferred template counts within each repertoire. Generation probabilities in a later analysis came from a VDJ recombination model fitted to out-of-frame rearrangements, and those results were checked against IGoR. Hypergeometric tests were used in a later analysis to score TCR-TCR, TCR-HLA and TCR-CMV co-occurrence, with a repertoire-size bias correction applied to the TCR pairs. A later analysis estimated false discovery rates by permuting HLA or CMV assignments 20 times. In a later analysis, co-occurring TCRs were grouped with DBSCAN, and TCRdist sequence similarity was added when clustering was performed within HLA-allele-positive subsets. Repertoires with fewer than 30,000 or more than 120,000 public chains were left out of co-occurrence clustering, as were five repertoires with anomalous nucleotide sharing. TCRdb limited this immuneACCESS table to in-frame rearrangements with V and J called. A share of clones is missing; checked studies link under half to unresolved V genes, and the rest is unexplained. That table furnishes V, J and clone size, whereas the DNA furnished D and trimming. The sample table lists fewer than 250,000 clones, approximately 80% of them with a count of one. 2.5% to 3% of the sample lies in the top ten.

To note about this clone: Its antigen is still unknown. The sample holds no much larger clone one base away, and base qualities are not on file. Other DNA sequences within the sample encode an identical CDR3.

V is shortened by 1 base, J by 4 bases, and the region joining them spans 8 bases. Measured from the cysteine to the phenylalanine, the CDR3 is 13 residues long. Only the CDR3 region is kept as DNA, spanning 39 bases read in frame from base 1. CDR1 is given as SGHDT and CDR2 as YYEEEE, both from the germline V gene. What the study reported, not specific to this receptor: In a later analysis, most CMV-associated TCR beta chains were found to appear HLA-restricted, with HLA associations seemingly driven largely by CMV exposure. According to a later genetic analysis, donors in an Asian-associated ancestry cluster had fewer N-insertions in productive TCRs than the approximately 690-donor mean. An association between a missense DCLRE1C variant and V-gene and J-gene trimming of TCR beta chains was found in a later genetic analysis and replicated in an independent cohort. In vitro tests confirmed that a few of the cytomegalovirus-associated TCR beta chains recognize cytomegalovirus antigens. According to a later analysis, TCR association rates differed among HLA loci, with DRB1 alleles showing the most associated TCRs and HLA-C alleles showing the fewest. Because HLA typing was unavailable for some donors at each locus, only the typed subset was used in association tests. Immune exposure information for the cohort was limited to CMV serostatus. Sequencing depth was assumed to be roughly uniform across donors in the presence/absence analyses, though that assumption may not hold. Assigning TCR associations to individual alleles was difficult when HLA alleles, especially DR and DQ, strongly co-occurred. Only TCR beta chains were sequenced in this cohort, and the absence of alpha or paired-chain data limited detectable features. A group of highly shared sequence variants was considered likely to be a technical artifact of the sequencing pipeline. Compared with equally common non-associated chains, HLA-associated TCR beta chains in a later analysis were more clonally expanded and had lower generation probabilities. A total of roughly 160 TCR beta chains were listed by the study as associated with cytomegalovirus. A later analysis reported that several top co-occurrence clusters appeared linked to parvovirus B19, influenza, CMV and Epstein-Barr virus. In both the original and validation cohorts, the classifier was reported to diagnose cytomegalovirus status with high specificity and sensitivity. Most TCR sequences were seen in very few donors, while some public TCRs were found in many individuals. The authors suggested that the approach could potentially be extended to other disease states and immunological phenotypes. At a false discovery rate of 0.05, a later analysis linked roughly 17,000 TCR beta sequences to specific HLA alleles. Correlated functional status among segregating V segments might reflect linkage disequilibrium, but an unknown experimental factor could not be ruled out. The earlier analysis of approximately 560 of the donors excluded approximately 15 rarely observed V segments, including chromosome 9 orphons, because counts were too low. In an earlier analysis of 587 of the donors, most TCR beta V segments appeared in productive rearrangements about 87% or about 30% of the time, broadly matching IMGT annotations. A further reported finding was that TCR beta sequences accurately predicted the HLA-A and HLA-B alleles for most subjects in the first cohort. Some IMGT-functional V segments, including TRBV6-2 and TRBV6-3, could not be told apart with the 87-base-pair reads, so those segments were excluded.

The cohort was made up of about 610 healthy bone marrow donors. At the time of sampling, every cohort member was nominally healthy, though immune exposures that went unrecorded were likely present. The donor tested CMV seronegative, placing the donor among the 352 seronegative members of the cohort. A peripheral blood sample was collected from each donor, and TCR beta sequencing was performed on peripheral blood mononuclear cells. Genomic DNA was extracted from the blood cell samples with the Qiagen DNeasy Blood Extraction Kit. The rearrangement combines TRBV5-6 with TRBJ1-2; a weak D assignment points to TRBD1 (6 bases agree). The sample comprised PBMCs. The source is a man between 25 and 39 years old in good health and CMV-seronegative. For the CDR3, the sequence is CASSLNRVYGYTF. The DNA sequence follows: TGTGCCAGCAGCTTGAACAGGGTCTATGGCTACACCTTC.